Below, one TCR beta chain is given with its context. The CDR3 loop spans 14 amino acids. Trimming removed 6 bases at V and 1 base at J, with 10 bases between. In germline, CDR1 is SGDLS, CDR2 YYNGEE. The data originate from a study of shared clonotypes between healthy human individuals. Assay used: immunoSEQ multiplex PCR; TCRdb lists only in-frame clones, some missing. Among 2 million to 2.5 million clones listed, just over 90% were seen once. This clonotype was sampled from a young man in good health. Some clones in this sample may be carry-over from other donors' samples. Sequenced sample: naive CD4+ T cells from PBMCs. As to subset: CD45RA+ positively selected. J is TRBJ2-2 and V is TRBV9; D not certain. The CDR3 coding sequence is TGTGCCAGCACTCTACGCATGAACACCGGGGAGCTGTTTTTT. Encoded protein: CASTLRMNTGELFF.